The 9 T cell receptor beta chains given below trace back to one sample, sequenced in a study of blood T cell repertoires in COVID-19. Clones were sequenced by immunoSEQ multiplex PCR, and TCRdb holds only the in-frame ones, with some missing. The sample gives approximately 49,000 clones, 81% of which show up once; approximately 20% is in the top ten. Sequencing was carried out using peripheral blood. These receptors all stem from a woman older than 75 with COVID-19, enrolled during active disease.

The V call is TRBV18, the J call TRBJ1-3; unclear D gene. The germline CDR1 and CDR2 sequences are KGHSH and LQKENI. Trimming removed 2 bases from V and 4 bases from J, with 9 bases in between. CDR3 length: 14 amino acids. The CDR3 here is CASSPYNGGNTIYF. The CDR3 region has the DNA TGTGCCAGCTCACCATATAACGGGGGAAACACCATATATTTT.

V and J are TRBV3-1 (or the pseudogene TRBV3-2) and TRBJ1-1; D uncertain. There are 15 residues in the CDR3. V was trimmed by 0 bases and J by 4 bases, leaving 12 bases between them. The germline gives CDR1 LGHDT, CDR2 YNNKEL (reference sequence). The CDR3 region has the DNA TGTGCCAGCAGCCAAGATCTGGGAGTCGGCACTGAAGCTTTCTTT. This gives the protein CASSQDLGVGTEAFF.

V usage is TRBV9 and J usage is TRBJ2-2, with 15 bases that match TRBD2. Per germline, CDR1 SGDLS and CDR2 YYNGEE. The CDR3 has 17 residues. J was trimmed by 3 bases and V by 5 bases; bases with no gene match: 5. The CDR3 nucleotides read TGTGCCAGCAGGCAGGGACTAGCGGGAGGACACACCGGGGAGCTGTTTTTT. It encodes CASRQGLAGGHTGELFF.

The rearrangement joins TRBV19 to TRBJ1-1; no clear D. The ends were cut back, 2 bases at V and 1 base at J, with 8 bases in the middle. The CDR3 totals 14 residues. CDR1 LNHDA and CDR2 SQIVND come from the germline V gene (reference sequence). The CDR3 DNA reads as TGTGCCAGTAGTATAACGGGTCCGAACACTGAAGCTTTCTTT. This sequence encodes CASSITGPNTEAFF. Full variable domain (remainder filled in from reference TRBV19 and TRBJ1-1): DGGITQSPKYLFRKEGQNVTLSCEQNLNHDAMYWYRQDPGQGLRLIYYSQIVNDFQKGDIAEGYSVSREKKESFPLTVTSAQKNPTAFYLCASSITGPNTEAFFGQGTRLTVV.

This clone was found once. V usage is TRBV18 and J usage is TRBJ1-1; D is possibly TRBD1 (6 bases). The CDR3 runs to 15 residues. Between the trimmed V and J ends, which lost 0 bases and 7 bases, there was a span of 15 bases. The V gene's germline CDR1 is KGHSH and CDR2 LQKENI. CDR3 protein: CASSPPGTRIVEAFF. The CDR3 DNA reads as TGTGCCAGCTCACCACCAGGGACAAGGATTGTTGAAGCTTTCTTT. The full variable domain, with the rest looked up from reference TRBV18 and TRBJ1-1, is NAGVMQNPRHLVRRRGQEARLRCSPMKGHSHVYWYRQLPEEGLKFMVYLQKENIIDESGMPKERFSAEFPKEGPSILRIQQVVRGDSAAYFCASSPPGTRIVEAFFGQGTRLTVV.

This rearrangement joins TRBV14 to TRBJ2-2; tentatively, D is TRBD2 (6 bases). Germline loops: CDR1 SGHDN, CDR2 FVKESK. CDR3 size: 15 residues. V was shortened by 4 bases and J by 5 bases, with 14 bases between the two germline ends. The CDR3 reads CASSPSVGGTGELFF. The CDR3 DNA reads TGTGCCAGCAGCCCCTCGGTAGGAGGGACCGGGGAGCTGTTTTTT. Using reference TRBV14 and TRBJ2-2 for the parts outside the CDR3, the full variable domain is EAGVTQFPSHSVIEKGQTVTLRCDPISGHDNLYWYRRVMGKEIKFLLHFVKESKQDESGMPNNRFLAERTGGTYSTLKVQPAELEDSGVYFCASSPSVGGTGELFFGEGSRLTVL.

This clone appeared a few times. The CDR3 sequence is CASLEGLPSEAFF. Here the CDR3 DNA reads TGTGCCAGCCTCGAGGGTCTACCATCTGAAGCTTTCTTT. The chain is built from TRBV2 and TRBJ1-1; D unclear. Germline CDR1 SNHLY, CDR2 FYNNEI. The CDR3 contains 13 residues. V lost 8 bases, J lost 6 bases, and 16 bases lay in between.

The sample holds a few counts of this clone. This sequence joins TRBV6-5 and TRBJ2-7; TRBD1 aligns across 9 bases. Germline CDR1 and CDR2: MNHEY and SVGAGI. CDR3 size: 15 residues. With V trimmed by 6 bases and J by 2 bases, 8 bases remained unmatched. The CDR3 nucleotides are TGTGCCAGCAGGTACAGGGGGCTCGGGACCTACGAGCAGTACTTC. Its protein is CASRYRGLGTYEQYF.

A single count supports this clone. The rearrangement uses TRBV19 and TRBJ2-2; 16 bases map to TRBD2. V lost 6 bases, J lost 4 bases, and 5 bases stayed unmatched. The CDR3 sequence is 17 residues long. Germline V gene lookup returns CDR1 LNHDA and CDR2 SQIVND (reference sequence). CDR3: CASRGGLAGGGTGELFF. The CDR3, as DNA: TGTGCCAGTAGAGGGGGACTAGCGGGAGGGGGCACCGGGGAGCTGTTTTTT.